The 15 T cell receptor beta chains below were found in one sample sequenced in a study of cytomegalovirus exposure and HLA in healthy donors. The PCR made use of 60 Vbeta and 13 Jbeta primers. Profiled with immunoSEQ multiplex PCR; TCRdb holds only in-frame clones, not every one. This sample has some 90,000 clones, with over 60% found just once. Sequencing used PBMCs. The receptors shown here come from a man aged 40-55 years in good health and CMV-seronegative.

This clone appeared a few times. The chain employs TRBV7-9 and TRBJ2-2; D is possibly TRBD2 (5 bases). The CDR3 consists of 13 residues. Trimming pared 5 bases from V and 7 bases from J, leaving 11 bases between. CDR1 and CDR2 (germline): SEHNR, FQNEAQ (reference sequence). The CDR3 is CASSREGSGELFF. CDR3 nucleotide sequence: TGTGCCAGCAGCCGCGAGGGTAGCGGGGAGCTGTTTTTT.

The V and J genes are TRBV2 and TRBJ1-6, with a possible D match to TRBD1 (5 bases). The CDR3 totals 15 residues. Germline V gives CDR1 SNHLY, CDR2 FYNNEI. The V and J ends lost 6 bases and 9 bases respectively, with 18 bases between them. CDR3 DNA sequence: TGTGCCAGCAGGCCCTGGGACGGGGGGACTTCACCCCTCCACTTT. This encodes CASRPWDGGTSPLHF.

The chain links TRBV29-1 to TRBJ1-4, with D perhaps matching TRBD1 (5 bases). Germline CDR1 reads SQVTM; CDR2 reads ANQGSEA. This CDR3 has 14 residues. Trimming stripped 6 bases from V and 4 bases from J, with 15 bases between. CDR3 bases: TGCAGCGTAGCACGGGGGACCCTTAATGAAAAACTGTTTTTT. Encoded protein: CSVARGTLNEKLFF. Supplemented by reference TRBV29-1 and TRBJ1-4, the full variable domain reads SAVISQKPSRDICQRGTSLTIQCQVDSQVTMMFWYRQQPGQSLTLIATANQGSEATYESGFVIDKFPISRPNLTFSTLTVSNMSPEDSSIYLCSVARGTLNEKLFFGSGTQLSVL.

The sample holds one count of this clone. The genes are TRBV11-2 and TRBJ2-3; weak D call: TRBD2 (5 bases). The CDR3 totals 14 residues. From germline, CDR1 is SGHAT and CDR2 FQNNGV. Trimming took 4 bases from V and 11 from J, leaving 19 bases between them. CDR3 in amino acids: CASSSRGPTGGQYF. DNA of the CDR3: TGTGCCAGCAGCTCCCGAGGGCCTACCGGAGGGCAGTATTTT.

This clone was counted a few times. J is TRBJ1-5 and V is TRBV19, with D hard to call. This CDR3 region has 14 residues. The V end lost 5 bases, the J end lost 1 base, and 9 bases lay between the germline ends. Germline V gene sequence: CDR1 LNHDA, CDR2 SQIVND (reference sequence). The CDR3 sequence is CASSYFRSNQPQHF. The CDR3, as DNA: TGTGCCAGTAGTTACTTCCGAAGCAATCAGCCCCAGCATTTT.

This clone was seen a single time. The chain recombines TRBV10-3 with TRBJ2-7; no firm D call. Germline CDR1 and CDR2: ENHRY and SYGVKD. Trimming removed 6 bases at V and 7 bases at J, with 10 bases between. This CDR3 contains 11 residues. CDR3 protein: CAISALEEQYF. CDR3 DNA sequence: TGTGCCATCAGCGCGCTGGAGGAGCAGTACTTC.

This clone was recorded only once. The rearrangement links TRBV5-6 to TRBJ1-2, with unresolved D. This CDR3 is built from 13 residues. Trimming shortened V by 0 bases and J by 8 bases, and 11 bases separated the two germline ends. The germline V gene has CDR1 SGHDT and CDR2 YYEEEE. DNA of the CDR3: TGTGCCAGCAGCTTGGTAGAGGGTGAAGGCTACACCTTC. This sequence encodes CASSLVEGEGYTF.

The V gene is TRBV7-2, the J gene TRBJ1-6; D is perhaps TRBD1 (6 bases). The germline gives CDR1 SGHTA, CDR2 FQGNSA. The CDR3 spans 17 residues. Trimming took 8 bases from V and 0 from J, leaving 17 bases between them. The DNA for the CDR3 is TGTGCCAGCTCTTGGGGGGGCCCTAGCTCCTATAATTCACCCCTCCACTTT. It codes for CASSWGGPSSYNSPLHF.

In this sample, this clone turned up a few times. V usage is TRBV11-3 and J usage is TRBJ2-2, with 8 bases matching TRBD1. Trimming took 3 bases from V and 6 from J; bases not matched to a gene: 9. Germline CDR1 reads SGHNT; CDR2 reads YENEEA. The CDR3 totals 16 residues. CDR3 region: CASSFQGTGGAGELFF. The CDR3, as DNA: TGTGCCAGCAGCTTTCAGGGGACAGGAGGCGCCGGGGAGCTGTTTTTT.

The chain links TRBV25-1 to TRBJ2-5; D is possibly TRBD2 (6 bases). Trimming removed 3 bases at V and 4 bases at J, with 9 bases between. The CDR3 extends over 13 amino acids. CDR1 is MGHDK and CDR2 is SYGVNS in the germline V gene. The CDR3 is CASSDVEGETQYF. The CDR3 DNA sequence: TGTGCCAGCAGTGACGTGGAGGGAGAGACCCAGTACTTC.

The chain carries TRBV4-3 and TRBJ1-2, with D unresolved. CDR1 and CDR2 (germline): LGHNA, YSLEER. The CDR3 runs to 14 residues. Trimming stripped 0 bases from V and 1 base from J, with 6 bases between. Here the CDR3 reads CASSQDTYNYGYTF. The CDR3 region has the DNA TGCGCCAGCAGCCAAGATACCTATAACTATGGCTACACCTTC.

This rearrangement joins TRBV4-3 to TRBJ1-4; a weak D match, TRBD1 (6 bases). The CDR3 is 14 amino acids. V dropped 7 bases and J dropped 3 bases, with 12 bases sitting between them. The V gene's germline CDR1 is LGHNA and CDR2 YSLEER. DNA for the CDR3: TGCGCCAGCACCGTACAGGGAGCTAATGAAAAACTGTTTTTT. Protein sequence: CASTVQGANEKLFF.

The gene calls are TRBV6-6 and TRBJ2-7; 10 positions agree with TRBD1. The CDR3 sequence is 14 residues long. Germline CDR1 is MNHNY and CDR2 is SVGAGI (reference sequence). The V gene end was trimmed by 6 bases and the J gene end by 5 bases; junction bases not matched to a gene: 7. CDR3 coding DNA: TGTGCCAGCAGAAGACAGGGGGCGTTGGACGAGCAGTACTTC. Protein: CASRRQGALDEQYF.

This chain uses TRBV7-2 with TRBJ1-2, with D maybe TRBD1 (6 bases). CDR1 is SGHTA, CDR2 FQGNSA, per germline. The CDR3 is 15 amino acids. V gave up 1 base and J gave up 4 bases, with 13 bases separating them. The CDR3 DNA reads as TGTGCCAGCAGCTTAGATGCAGGGACATCCTATGGCTACACCTTC. This sequence encodes CASSLDAGTSYGYTF.

There are a few counts of this clone. The V call is TRBV27, the J call TRBJ2-7; 7 bases are shared with TRBD1. This CDR3 spans 13 amino acids. The germline gives CDR1 MNHEY, CDR2 SMNVEV (reference sequence). The V and J ends lost 5 bases and 2 bases, in that order; junction bases with no gene match: 3. CDR3 sequence (DNA): TGTGCCAGCAGTGTCGGACAGGCCTACGAGCAGTACTTC. The encoded protein is CASSVGQAYEQYF.